These 26 T cell receptor beta chains originate from one sample sequenced in a study of metastatic and nonmetastatic thyroid tumors. No treatment had been given to any patient before thyroid surgery. TCRdb re-clonotyped the PCR reads via MiXCR. The table lists over 10,000 clones, around 20% of them singletons. Sequenced material: adjacent normal tissue. These receptors originate from a female donor with papillary thyroid cancer or a benign thyroid nodule (not recorded which). Some clones in this sample may be carry-over from other donors' samples.

This clone is categorized as medium-sized (0.01 to 0.1%). The V gene is TRBV7-9, the J gene TRBJ1-2, with a tentative D call TRBD1 (5 bases). Germline CDR1 and CDR2: SEHNR and FQNEAQ (reference sequence). The CDR3 is 13 residues long. With 5 bases removed from V and 9 bases from J, the gap between germline ends came to 16 bases. The CDR3 reads CASSPSIRGSYTF. Here the CDR3 DNA reads TGTGCCAGCAGCCCTTCGATTCGGGGCAGCTACACCTTC.

This chain joins TRBV6-2 or TRBV6-3 and TRBJ2-6, with TRBD1 matching 7 bases. Losses at the gene ends were 4 bases for V and 3 bases for J; bases not matched to a gene: 9. Germline V gene sequence: CDR1 MNHEY, CDR2 SVGEGT. CDR3 length equals 17 residues. For the CDR3, the DNA is TGTGCCAGCAGTTCACCGACAGGGCTATATGGGGCCAACGTCCTGACTTTC. Its protein product is CASSSPTGLYGANVLTF.

This clone was detected ten times or more. This may be a read error: a much more frequent sequence differs by one nucleotide. The chain has TRBV28 and TRBJ2-5; tentatively, D is TRBD2 (7 bases). CDR1 and CDR2 (germline): MDHEN, SYDVKM. This CDR3 comprises 15 residues. Trimming took 6 bases from V and 5 from J, leaving 19 bases between them. CDR3 in DNA: TGTGCCAGCAGGCCGGACGGGGGAGGGGGGGAGACCCAGTACTTC. This codes for CASRPDGGGGETQYF.

V usage is TRBV11-3 and J usage is TRBJ2-7; TRBD1 agrees at 8 bases. This CDR3 comprises 15 residues. From germline, CDR1 is SGHNT and CDR2 YENEEA. Trimming at V came to 1 base and at J to 5 bases, leaving 7 bases not matched to a gene. CDR3 loop: CASSLGQGAKNEQYF. The DNA for the CDR3 is TGTGCCAGCAGCTTAGGGCAGGGGGCGAAAAACGAGCAGTACTTC.

This clone was recorded many times. V usage is TRBV11-3 and J usage is TRBJ2-4; D remains unclear. CDR1 is SGHNT and CDR2 is YENEEA in the germline V gene. Trimming left V 3 bases short and J 9 bases short, with 6 bases between. This CDR3 has 11 residues. CDR3 sequence (DNA): TGTGCCAGCAGCTTGGGCCTCATTCAGTACTTC. Amino acid sequence: CASSLGLIQYF.

In this sample, this clone is medium-sized (0.01 to 0.1%). This sequence joins TRBV12-3 or TRBV12-4 and TRBJ2-5; the match to TRBD2 covers 9 bases. This CDR3 region has 13 residues. The ends lost 6 bases at V and 5 bases at J; junction bases unmatched: 4. The CDR3 loop reads CASRGLARETQYF. Here the CDR3 DNA reads TGTGCCAGCAGGGGACTAGCTAGGGAGACCCAGTACTTC.

The rearrangement joins TRBV20-1 to TRBJ2-7, with a weak D call TRBD2 (5 bases). V was shortened by 5 bases and J by 5 bases, with 13 bases between the two germline ends. CDR1 is DFQATT, CDR2 SNEGSKA, per germline (reference sequence). This CDR3 is built from 12 residues. CDR3 region: CSAYEGQDEQYF. CDR3 bases: TGCAGTGCTTACGAGGGTCAGGACGAGCAGTACTTC.

A few counts support this clone. This rearrangement joins TRBV6-1 to TRBJ1-3; 7 bases fit TRBD1. Germline V gene lookup returns CDR1 MNHNS and CDR2 SASEGT. CDR3 length: 13 residues. J was trimmed by 1 base and V by 7 bases; bases with no gene match: 1. The CDR3 DNA is TGTGCCAGCAAGACAGGGTCTGGAAACACCATATATTTT. It yields the protein CASKTGSGNTIYF.

The chain employs TRBV27 and TRBJ1-3, with D possibly being TRBD1 (5 bases). This CDR3 comprises 14 residues. The ends were cut back, 3 bases at V and 2 bases at J, with 8 bases in the middle. The germline gives CDR1 MNHEY, CDR2 SMNVEV (reference sequence). The CDR3 region has the DNA TGTGCCAGCAGTTTTAGGGGAACTGGAAACACCATATATTTT. It is translated as CASSFRGTGNTIYF.

There are many counts of this clone. V and J are TRBV11-3 and TRBJ2-5; no clear D gene. Trimming pared 6 bases from V and 1 base from J, leaving 6 bases between. The CDR3 runs to 12 residues. Germline lookup yields CDR1 SGHNT and CDR2 YENEEA. The CDR3 protein is CASSGTQETQYF. The DNA for the CDR3 is TGTGCCAGCAGTGGAACCCAAGAGACCCAGTACTTC.

CDR3 loop: CASRTAGYSNEKLFF. CDR3 coding DNA: TGTGCCAGCCGAACGGCAGGGTACTCTAATGAAAAACTGTTTTTT. The rearrangement uses TRBV12-3 or TRBV12-4 and TRBJ1-4; D may be TRBD1 (5 bases). The ends were cut back, 8 bases at V and 3 bases at J, with 16 bases in the middle. This CDR3 spans 15 amino acids.

The chain combines TRBV20-1 with TRBJ2-3; a possible D gene is TRBD2 (6 bases). CDR1 and CDR2 from the germline V gene are DFQATT and SNEGSKA (reference sequence). The CDR3 has 16 residues. V was trimmed by 0 bases and J by 2 bases, leaving 15 bases between them. CDR3 nucleotide sequence: TGCAGTGCTAGAGACGGGGGACGAGGATACACAGATACGCAGTATTTT. As protein: CSARDGGRGYTDTQYF.

This chain uses TRBV6-1 with TRBJ2-6, with TRBD2 matching 7 bases. Trimming removed 7 bases from V and 1 base from J; junction bases left unmatched: 4. The length of the CDR3 is 15 residues. Germline V gene sequence: CDR1 MNHNS, CDR2 SASEGT. CDR3 region: CASIGGGSGANVLTF. CDR3 nucleotide sequence: TGTGCCAGCATCGGGGGAGGGTCTGGGGCCAACGTCCTGACTTTC.

The sample holds many counts of this clone. A much larger clone differs by one base, so this may be a read error. Other DNA sequences in this specimen translate into the identical CDR3. The chain uses TRBV12-3 or TRBV12-4 and TRBJ2-6, with D perhaps TRBD2 (5 bases). The V end lost 3 bases, the J end lost 4 bases, and 10 bases lay between the germline ends. The CDR3 runs to 15 residues. CDR3 residues: CASSFGSSGANVLTF. In DNA form, the CDR3 reads TGTGCCAGCAGTTTTGGGAGCTCGGGGGCCAACGTCCTGACTTTC.

V gene TRBV7-2 combines with J gene TRBJ1-1, with D possibly matching TRBD1 (5 bases). Germline assignment: CDR1 SGHTA and CDR2 FQGNSA. Deletions cut 0 bases from V and 4 bases from J, with 12 bases between. The CDR3 totals 15 residues. In DNA, the CDR3 is TGTGCCAGCAGCTTAGCGTTGGGGGGGATCACTGAAGCTTTCTTT. Translation: CASSLALGGITEAFF.

This clone was counted only a few times. The V call is TRBV12-3 or TRBV12-4, the J call TRBJ1-5, with D perhaps matching TRBD1 (6 bases). V lost 6 bases to trimming and J lost 2 bases, with 20 bases between them. This CDR3 contains 17 residues. The CDR3: CASRPNTGTGGNQPQHF. The CDR3 DNA sequence: TGTGCCAGCAGACCGAACACAGGGACGGGGGGCAATCAGCCCCAGCATTTT.

The chain recombines TRBV19 with TRBJ2-7; D gene uncertain. The CDR3 loop spans 13 amino acids. Trimming cost V 5 bases and J 6 bases, with 14 bases left between them. CDR1 is LNHDA, CDR2 SQIVND, per germline (reference sequence). CDR3: CASSGLGPGEQYF. The CDR3 nucleotides are TGTGCCAGTAGTGGGCTCGGTCCCGGCGAGCAGTACTTC.

The chain has TRBV20-1 and TRBJ2-7; 7 positions match TRBD1. The CDR3 extends over 14 amino acids. The V gene end was trimmed by 3 bases and the J gene end by 2 bases; junction bases not matched to a gene: 7. Per germline, CDR1 DFQATT and CDR2 SNEGSKA (reference sequence). The CDR3 DNA follows: TGCAGTGCTAGCGAACTTACAGGGGCCTACGAGCAGTACTTC. This translates into CSASELTGAYEQYF.

This clone was counted at least ten times. This sample also contains other DNA sequences that code for the same CDR3. The genes are TRBV5-1 and TRBJ1-6; tentatively, D is TRBD1 (5 bases). The CDR3 is 13 residues long. Germline V gives CDR1 SGHRS, CDR2 YFSETQ. The V end was cut by 1 base, the J end by 10 bases, with 9 bases between. CDR3 protein: CASSLTGESPLHF. The CDR3 DNA reads as TGCGCCAGCAGCTTGACGGGGGAATCACCCCTCCACTTT.

This clone has just a few counts. J is TRBJ2-5 and V is TRBV28; D ambiguous. Germline V gene sequence: CDR1 MDHEN, CDR2 SYDVKM. This CDR3 region has 11 residues. V was shortened by 2 bases and J by 3 bases, with 1 base between the two germline ends. CDR3 protein: CASSLKETQYF. In DNA form, the CDR3 reads TGTGCCAGCAGTTTAAAAGAGACCCAGTACTTC.

Only a few counts were recorded for this clone. V gene TRBV11-2 combines with J gene TRBJ1-3; 8 nucleotides match TRBD1. The V segment lost 4 bases and the J segment 2 bases; nucleotides outside the gene matches: 7. The CDR3 contains 16 residues. Germline V lookup: CDR1 SGHAT, CDR2 FQNNGV. CDR3 sequence reads: CASSSSTGATGNTIYF. The CDR3, as DNA: TGTGCCAGCAGCTCCTCGACAGGGGCAACTGGAAACACCATATATTTT. Complete variable domain (other parts from reference TRBV11-2 and TRBJ1-3): EAGVAQSPRYKIIEKRQSVAFWCNPISGHATLYWYQQILGQGPKLLIQFQNNGVVDDSQLPKDRFSAERLKGVDSTLKIQPAKLEDSAVYLCASSSSTGATGNTIYFGEGSWLTVV.

This clone was recorded at least ten times. Being one base from a much bigger clone, this may be a read error. Other DNA sequences in this sample translate to the same CDR3. This chain uses TRBV20-1 with TRBJ2-7, with 7 nucleotides matching TRBD1. Germline V lookup: CDR1 DFQATT, CDR2 SNEGSKA (reference sequence). The CDR3 sequence is 13 residues long. V shed 6 bases, J shed 3 bases, and the junction held 8 bases outside the gene matches. In nucleotides, the CDR3 is TGCAGTGCCAGGCGCAGGGGGAACTACGAGCAGTACTTC. It specifies CSARRRGNYEQYF.

The sample holds many counts of this clone. The rearrangement joins TRBV5-5 to TRBJ2-7, with TRBD1 identical over 9 bases. Germline values: CDR1 SGHKS, CDR2 YYEKEE (reference sequence). This CDR3 is built from 14 residues. V lost 6 bases and J lost 3; bases outside the gene matches: 7. The CDR3 region has the DNA TGTGCCAGCATTGCGGGACAGGGTAACTACGAGCAGTACTTC. Translation gives CASIAGQGNYEQYF.

This clone is classed as medium-sized. The rearrangement uses TRBV7-3 and TRBJ1-1; D is unclear. Trimming took off 5 bases at V and 4 bases at J, with 11 bases between the two ends. This CDR3 contains 13 residues. Germline lookup yields CDR1 SGHTA and CDR2 FQGTGA. The CDR3 sequence: CASSPGGVTEAFF. The CDR3 DNA follows: TGTGCCAGCAGCCCTGGCGGGGTCACTGAAGCTTTCTTT. Supplemented by reference TRBV7-3 and TRBJ1-1, the full variable domain reads GAGVSQTPSNKVTEKGKYVELRCDPISGHTALYWYRQSLGQGPEFLIYFQGTGAADDSGLPNDRFFAVRPEGSVSTLKIQRTERGDSAVYLCASSPGGVTEAFFGQGTRLTVV.

This sequence joins TRBV9 and TRBJ2-1; tentatively, D is TRBD2 (5 bases). The CDR3 length is 15 residues. V lost 5 bases and J 5 bases, leaving 17 bases between the germline ends. Germline assignment: CDR1 SGDLS and CDR2 YYNGEE. The CDR3 spells CASSEGLLINNEQFF. The CDR3 DNA is TGTGCCAGCAGTGAGGGCCTCCTAATTAACAATGAGCAGTTCTTC. Filled out from reference TRBV9 and TRBJ2-1, the complete variable domain reads DSGVTQTPKHLITATGQRVTLRCSPRSGDLSVYWYQQSLDQGLQFLIQYYNGEERAKGNILERFSAQQFPDLHSELNLSSLELGDSALYFCASSEGLLINNEQFFGPGTRLTVL.

This clone was detected many times. The CDR3 DNA is TGTGCCAGCAGTTTGGCCGGGACAGGGTGGTTCTTC. The encoded protein is CASSLAGTGWFF. This chain links TRBV12-3 or TRBV12-4 with TRBJ2-1; 9 positions match TRBD1. Trimming removed 3 bases from V and 15 bases from J; junction bases left unmatched: 6. This CDR3 is 12 amino acids long.